Listed here is a single TCR beta chain. It has no known antigen specificity. Base quality data are lacking; no much larger clone is found one base away. These data belong to a study of shared clonotypes between healthy human individuals (dated by TCRdb to the early 2020s). Broadly, across the study: The cohort included three men and a couple of women between 18 and 49 years of age. To increase sequencing depth and limit assay-specific biases, TCR repertoire library preparation and sequencing were carried out by different laboratories using diverse techniques. For each donor, CD4 naive and CD4 memory were each run on three plates, CD8 naive on two plates, and CD8 memory on one plate. Between about 0.94 and 8.9 billion PBMCs per donor were obtained by leukapheresis. To estimate repertoire size and how much clonotypes are shared between individuals, the study performed deep sequencing of blood TCR repertoires from a few healthy adults. The full study reports these points: Higher generation probabilities were observed for clonotypes shared by all four sorted-subset donors than for non-shared clonotypes. Larger estimated clonotype richness was generally found for naive subsets than for memory subsets. The small number of donors limited the genetic and exposure-history diversity represented. Sampling was restricted to blood, and TCR repertoires in tissue are likely to differ from TCR repertoires in blood. Pairwise subsampling indicated that sequencing depth was expected to affect the degree of clonotype sharing among donors. Even with the large sequencing depth, rarefaction of the sorted-subset datasets indicated that sequencing was incomplete. Roughly 5% of naive CD4, 3.5% of naive CD8, approximately 2.2% of memory CD4, and 0.4% of memory CD8 clonotypes were shared across several donors.

Using the deep immunoSEQ assay, TCR CDR3 regions were amplified from genomic DNA by multiplex PCR. Genomic DNA extracted from each cell subset was distributed evenly over all wells of several immunoSEQ 96-well plates, and each plate served as one replicate. For sorted subsets, each replicate PCR was loaded with 200 ng genomic DNA, equivalent to about 30,000 T cell genomes. Purified libraries were measured with a Qubit 3.0 fluorometer, size-checked on a Bioanalyzer 2100, and measured again with the KAPA Library Quantification kit. Each immunoSEQ 96-well plate was sequenced on its own single-read 150-cycle Illumina NextSeq 550 flow cell. The study's own analysis went as follows. Because only junctional sequences without quality scores were contained in the immunoSEQ output, filtering matching that applied to full-length reads could not be performed. To assign V/J genes and CDR3, sequences were annotated using PyIR, a Python wrapper for IgBLAST v1.9, with IMGT germline references. Reads were filtered out if the reads had weak V/J assignments (E-value above 1e-6), no CDR3, stop codons, out-of-frame junctions, or ambiguous translated residues. V3J clonotypes were defined by identical inferred V gene, J gene, and CDR3 amino acid sequence. Percentage overlap between repertoires was computed as shared unique clonotypes divided by the size of the smaller repertoire. RTK rarefaction, the Chao1 estimator, and Recon v2.1 estimates of unobserved clonotypes were used to assess repertoire richness. For all TCRbeta clonotypes obtained by the gDNA method from a few donors, generation probabilities were computed with OLGA. TCRdb obtained this table from immuneACCESS and retained in-frame rearrangements with V and J assigned. These tables miss some clones; where compared with another copy, unresolved V genes account for less than half of the shortfall, and the remainder is unexplained. V and J calls and clone size are as listed in that table; D and trimming were resolved from the DNA. The sample table holds almost 700,000 clones, of which about 90% were seen once. The ten most abundant clones make up 24% of the sample.

From its cysteine to its phenylalanine, the CDR3 spans 16 amino acids. Only CDR3 DNA is held: 48 bases, read in frame from base 1. V trim: 3 bases; J trim: 1 base; unmatched bases: 5. CDR1 KGHSH and CDR2 LQKENI were looked up in the germline V gene. CD8 naive samples consisted of CD45RO-negative cells that were positively selected for CCR7, yielding a CD45RA+CCR7+ population without TemRA cells. The donors were healthy, HIV-negative adults who had no recently reported acute infections or vaccinations. Only Caucasian adults living in Nashville, Tennessee, USA were represented among the donors. Blood was collected by leukapheresis, and PBMCs were isolated by Ficoll-Histopaque density gradient centrifugation and then cryopreserved in liquid nitrogen vapor phase. Analytical flow cytometry was used to check the purity and quantity of every magnetically sorted T cell population. Each sorted fraction had its genomic DNA isolated and then quantified by UV absorbance on a Nanodrop 2000c.

This receptor chain uses TRBV18 and TRBJ2-5, with 10 bases in between that match TRBD1. Sequencing was performed on naive CD8+ T cells sorted from blood. The cell subset or site label corresponds to: CD45RA+CCR7+. This clonotype was obtained from a man under 40 in good health. The DNA reads TGTGCCAGCTCACCGCCGGACAGGGGGGGCCAAGAGACCCAGTACTTC. Its protein is CASSPPDRGGQETQYF.